This T cell receptor (beta chain) stems from a study of T-cell memory formation after mild COVID-19. This clonotype has only a few counts. Its cognate antigen is unknown. Whole-study results and caveats: Memory sampled before infection contained some responding clones, suggesting cross-reactive memory joined. Those CD4+ clones that contracted were mainly in CM and EM (CD8+ ones in EMRA).

The authors produced TCR alpha and TCR beta cDNA libraries with sample barcodes and UMIs by 5'RACE using constant-segment primers. TCRdb reprocessed the 5' RACE reads with MiXCR, giving one entry per CDR3 protein. In the table there are 250,000 to 350,000 distinct CDR3 sequences, 15% to 20% of which are singletons. The sample consisted of PBMCs or a T cell subset sorted from them (not recorded which). This receptor was obtained from a man aged 18 to 30 who had mild COVID-19 (a few samples of this study predate the infection). Cell type and time point are not known.

For the CDR3, the DNA is TGTGCCAGCAGCACAGGGGCCGGGCAGCCCCAGCATTTT. Translating it yields CASSTGAGQPQHF. The chain carries TRBV6-6 and TRBJ1-5; the match to TRBD1 covers 7 bases. Germline assignment: CDR1 MNHNY and CDR2 SVGAGI (reference sequence). J gave up 7 bases and V 6 bases, and 6 bases lay outside the gene matches. The CDR3 has 13 amino acids.